One sample yielded the 32 T cell receptor beta chains listed below, sequenced in a study of T-cell reconstitution after alpha-beta-depleted transplantation in children. Unique molecular identifiers were incorporated into the prepared TCRbeta library. MiXCR was run by TCRdb on the PCR reads, yielding one entry per CDR3 protein. The data hold fewer than 350,000 distinct CDR3 sequences, with around 10% observed a single time. The sample here was peripheral blood, taken 180 days after TCRalphabeta/CD19-depleted stem cell transplant. The receptors here all came from a male patient between 2 and 9 years old who had a stem cell transplant for chronic granulomatous disease, so the T cells may come from the graft donor.

This clonotype occurred many times. This chain links TRBV27 with TRBJ2-7; 8 positions agree with TRBD1. V was pared by 5 bases and J by 6 bases, with 12 bases of the junction left unmatched. The length of the CDR3 is 15 residues. CDR1 and CDR2 from the germline V gene are MNHEY and SMNVEV (reference sequence). For the CDR3, the DNA is TGTGCCAGCAGTCCCCCGGACAGGGCATTCGGCGAGCAGTACTTC. Translation: CASSPPDRAFGEQYF.

Regarding this clonotype: A read error is possible here, since a much larger clone lies one base away. In nucleotides, the CDR3 is TGCGCCAGCAGCCAAGATGCGGCCAGACAAGAGACCCAGTACTTC. Amino acids: CASSQDAARQETQYF. The V gene is TRBV4-1, the J gene TRBJ2-5, with D hard to call. The germline V gene has CDR1 MGHRA and CDR2 YSYEKL. The V gene lost 0 bases and the J gene lost 2 bases, with 10 bases spanning the gap. The CDR3 length is 15 residues.

Comment on this clonotype: This could be a read error, since a much larger clone is one nucleotide away. This sequence joins TRBV3-1 and TRBJ2-1; unclear D gene. Per the germline V gene, CDR1 is LGHDT and CDR2 is YNNKEL (reference sequence). The CDR3 is made up of 14 amino acids. The CDR3, as DNA: TGTGCCAGCAGCCAAGATCCGGTTTACAATGAGCGGTTCTTC. Residues: CASSQDPVYNERFF.

This clonotype was seen ten or more times. The chain recombines TRBV12-3 or TRBV12-4 with TRBJ2-1; D call uncertain. The CDR3 extends over 15 amino acids. The V end lost 0 bases, the J end lost 0 bases, and 6 bases lay between the germline ends. The CDR3 nucleotides are TGTGCCAGCAGTTTAGCGCTCGGCTCCTACAATGAGCAGTTCTTC. Amino acids: CASSLALGSYNEQFF.

There are many counts of this clonotype. The chain is built from TRBV12-3 or TRBV12-4 and TRBJ2-7; 8 nucleotides line up with TRBD2. The CDR3 contains 14 residues. Trimming cost V 6 bases and J 2 bases; bases outside gene matches: 6. This chain's CDR3 is CASSETGGAYEQYF. CDR3 sequence (DNA): TGTGCCAGCAGCGAAACCGGGGGGGCCTACGAGCAGTACTTC.

This clonotype was seen at least ten times. The chain has TRBV5-4 and TRBJ1-2, with TRBD1 matching 9 bases. The CDR3 runs to 18 residues. After removal of 2 bases from V and 0 bases from J, the junction contained 11 bases not matched to a gene. The germline V gene has CDR1 SGHNT and CDR2 YYREEE (reference sequence). The CDR3 bases are TGTGCCAGCAGCTTCGACGACAGGGGGGATAACCCTAACTATGGCTACACCTTC. This codes for CASSFDDRGDNPNYGYTF.

A word on this clonotype: Possible read error: a much larger clone is one base away. The V call is TRBV7-2, the J call TRBJ2-7; D gene uncertain. The V gene's germline CDR1 is SGHTA and CDR2 FQGNSA. V lost 0 bases and J lost 9, with 12 bases in between. The CDR3 consists of 13 residues. CDR3 DNA sequence: TGTGCCAGCAGCTTAGCCCAGGTTGTTGGGCAGTACTTC. It is translated as CASSLAQVVGQYF.

Only a few counts were recorded for this clonotype. The chain links TRBV18 to TRBJ2-2; D call uncertain. There are 16 residues in the CDR3. CDR1 is KGHSH, CDR2 LQKENI, per germline. Trimming removed 6 bases from V and 4 bases from J, with 18 bases in between. CDR3 nucleotides: TGTGCCAGCTCCTCGACCAGCGATAGCCCCACCGGGGAGCTGTTTTTT. It specifies CASSSTSDSPTGELFF. Using reference TRBV18 and TRBJ2-2 for the parts outside the CDR3, the full variable domain is NAGVMQNPRHLVRRRGQEARLRCSPMKGHSHVYWYRQLPEEGLKFMVYLQKENIIDESGMPKERFSAEFPKEGPSILRIQQVVRGDSAAYFCASSSTSDSPTGELFFGEGSRLTVL.

The chain recombines TRBV7-2 with TRBJ2-1; either TRBD1 or TRBD2 may fit D (5 bases each). Germline V lookup: CDR1 SGHTA, CDR2 FQGNSA. The CDR3 consists of 17 residues. Trimming shortened V by 5 bases and J by 4 bases, and 21 bases separated the two germline ends. CDR3 bases: TGTGCCAGCAGCCTATTCCCCTCTTGGGACGGATACAATGAGCAGTTCTTC. This encodes CASSLFPSWDGYNEQFF.

This clonotype was detected ten times or more. The rearrangement uses TRBV5-6 and TRBJ1-1, with TRBD1 as a possible D gene (5 bases). The V gene lost 4 bases and the J gene lost 1 base, with 14 bases spanning the gap. There are 15 residues in the CDR3. Germline CDR1 is SGHDT and CDR2 is YYEEEE. The CDR3 DNA sequence: TGTGCCAGCAGCCTGCAGGGTTCGGGGAACACTGAAGCTTTCTTT. It translates to CASSLQGSGNTEAFF.

The table lists this clonotype with many counts. The chain employs TRBV5-5 and TRBJ2-1; TRBD2 aligns across 13 bases. V was pared by 4 bases and J by 6 bases, with 10 bases of the junction left unmatched. Germline assignment: CDR1 SGHKS and CDR2 YYEKEE (reference sequence). The CDR3 has 17 amino acids. The DNA for the CDR3 is TGTGCCAGCAGCCTACCGAAACTAGCGGGGGGGCCCAATGAGCAGTTCTTC. It codes for CASSLPKLAGGPNEQFF.

A note on this clonotype: With a much larger clone just one base away, this may be a read error. The genes are TRBV7-2 and TRBJ2-2, with TRBD1 matching over 11 bases. The CDR3 loop spans 16 amino acids. Germline V gives CDR1 SGHTA, CDR2 FQGNSA. The CDR3 reads CASSSWTGGNTGEQFF. The CDR3, as DNA: TGTGCCAGCAGCTCCTGGACAGGGGGCAACACCGGGGAGCAGTTTTTT.

This clonotype was seen ten or more times. CDR3 coding DNA: TGTGCCAGCAGTCCCGGACAGGGTAGGGGCTACACCTTC. Protein sequence: CASSPGQGRGYTF. V usage is TRBV12-3 or TRBV12-4 and J usage is TRBJ1-2; TRBD1 agrees at 8 bases. The V gene end was trimmed by 5 bases and the J gene end by 8 bases; junction bases not matched to a gene: 7. The CDR3 contains 13 residues.

This clonotype was seen at least ten times. The chain combines TRBV20-1 with TRBJ2-3, with D tentatively TRBD1 or TRBD2 (5 bases each). The germline V gene encodes CDR1 DFQATT and CDR2 SNEGSKA (reference sequence). V was clipped by 1 base and J by 0 bases, with 5 bases between them. CDR3 length equals 13 residues. The CDR3 sequence is CSARGDSTDTQYF. For the CDR3, the DNA is TGCAGTGCTAGAGGGGACAGCACAGATACGCAGTATTTT.

The chain recombines TRBV11-2 with TRBJ2-5; D perhaps matches TRBD2 (6 bases). V lost 5 bases to trimming and J lost 3 bases, with 13 bases between them. The germline V gene encodes CDR1 SGHAT and CDR2 FQNNGV. CDR3 length: 14 amino acids. The CDR3 sequence is CASSRGMMEETQYF. The CDR3 nucleotides read TGTGCCAGCAGCCGCGGGATGATGGAAGAGACCCAGTACTTC. The full variable domain, its missing parts supplied by reference TRBV11-2 and TRBJ2-5, is EAGVAQSPRYKIIEKRQSVAFWCNPISGHATLYWYQQILGQGPKLLIQFQNNGVVDDSQLPKDRFSAERLKGVDSTLKIQPAKLEDSAVYLCASSRGMMEETQYFGPGTRLLVL.

About this clonotype: A much bigger clone sits one base away, suggesting this may be a read error. The CDR3 carries no conserved terminal phenylalanine or tryptophan, so it likely arises from a read error. The chain has TRBV2 and TRBJ1-5; the D gene is possibly TRBD1 (6 bases). This CDR3 contains 14 residues. Germline CDR1 is SNHLY and CDR2 is FYNNEI. V lost 2 bases, J lost 5 bases, and 10 bases lay in between. CDR3 sequence (DNA): TGTGCCAGCAGTGAAAGGTCAGGGGATCAGCCCCAGCATTTA. Translation gives CASSERSGDQPQHL.

This clonotype came up many times. This sequence joins TRBV5-1 and TRBJ2-4, with 10 bases identical to TRBD1. The CDR3 has 20 residues. J gave up 1 base and V 0 bases, and 13 bases lay outside the gene matches. Germline values: CDR1 SGHRS, CDR2 YFSETQ. This CDR3 is CASSLVLGTGVLLAKNIQYF. CDR3 in DNA: TGCGCCAGCAGCTTGGTTTTGGGGACAGGGGTTCTACTGGCCAAAAACATTCAGTACTTC.

This clonotype showed up many times. The V call is TRBV12-3 or TRBV12-4, the J call TRBJ1-2, with 8 bases matching TRBD1. The ends lost 5 bases at V and 4 bases at J; junction bases unmatched: 9. The CDR3 sequence is 15 residues long. The CDR3 loop reads CASSPRTGKLYGYTF. In DNA, the CDR3 is TGTGCCAGCAGTCCCCGGACAGGGAAACTCTATGGCTACACCTTC.

This clonotype was observed at least ten times. The chain recombines TRBV12-3 or TRBV12-4 with TRBJ2-2, with D unclear. With 2 bases removed from V and 13 bases from J, the gap between germline ends came to 11 bases. The CDR3 is made up of 12 amino acids. The chain's CDR3 is CASSLPTTALFF. The CDR3 DNA follows: TGTGCCAGCAGTTTACCGACAACTGCGCTGTTTTTT.

The chain combines TRBV20-1 with TRBJ2-3, with D possibly matching TRBD2 (7 bases). Germline V gives CDR1 DFQATT, CDR2 SNEGSKA (reference sequence). The CDR3 covers 16 residues. Trimming removed 5 bases at V and 1 base at J, with 19 bases between. CDR3 in amino acids: CSASKVGGAGTDTQYF. The CDR3 nucleotides read TGCAGTGCTTCAAAAGTGGGGGGGGCGGGCACAGATACGCAGTATTTT.

This clonotype was found many times. V and J are TRBV5-1 and TRBJ2-2; 8 bases are shared with TRBD2. The CDR3 totals 14 residues. V trimming: 4 bases; J trimming: 6 bases; junction bases outside the gene matches: 5. Germline CDR1 reads SGHRS; CDR2 reads YFSETQ. The DNA of the CDR3 is TGCGCCAGCAGCGCGGGACTAGGGTCCGGGGAGCTGTTTTTT. Translated: CASSAGLGSGELFF. Complete variable domain (other parts from reference TRBV5-1 and TRBJ2-2): KAGVTQTPRYLIKTRGQQVTLSCSPISGHRSVSWYQQTPGQGLQFLFEYFSETQRNKGNFPGRFSGRQFSNSRSEMNVSTLELGDSALYLCASSAGLGSGELFFGEGSRLTVL.

This clonotype was detected ten times or more. The genes are TRBV12-3 or TRBV12-4 and TRBJ2-2; 9 bases align to TRBD1. The trim removed 6 bases at V and 0 bases at J, leaving 8 bases unmatched. This CDR3 has 17 amino acids. CDR3 nucleotide sequence: TGTGCCAGCAGCTATCCCCGGGACAGGGCGAACACCGGGGAGCTGTTTTTT. Translated: CASSYPRDRANTGELFF.

This clonotype was seen ten or more times. The chain combines TRBV29-1 with TRBJ1-2; TRBD1 might be the D (6 bases). V was shortened by 6 bases and J by 6 bases, with 14 bases between the two germline ends. This CDR3 spans 12 amino acids. Looked up from germline, CDR1 is SQVTM and CDR2 is ANQGSEA. CDR3 coding DNA: TGCAGCGTATTAGGGAACAGGGATGGCTACACCTTC. Translation gives CSVLGNRDGYTF.

In this sample, this clonotype turned up many times. V is TRBV7-6 and J is TRBJ2-7, with 7 bases identical to TRBD2. V dropped 5 bases and J dropped 3; count of bases not matched to a gene: 4. In germline, CDR1 is SGHVS, CDR2 FNYEAQ. The length of the CDR3 is 13 residues. CDR3 sequence (DNA): TGTGCCAGCAGCGGGGGGAGGGGCTACGAGCAGTACTTC. Its translation: CASSGGRGYEQYF.

A few counts support this clonotype. The rearrangement uses TRBV29-1 and TRBJ2-5; 7 bases align to TRBD2. CDR3 size: 12 residues. J gave up 9 bases and V 6 bases, and 10 bases lay outside the gene matches. The germline gives CDR1 SQVTM, CDR2 ANQGSEA. The CDR3 here is CSVGGVWSAQYF. The CDR3 DNA follows: TGCAGCGTGGGGGGGGTTTGGTCGGCCCAGTACTTC.

This clonotype has ten or more counts. The chain carries TRBV6-4 and TRBJ2-3; 8 nucleotides align to TRBD2. This CDR3 spans 16 amino acids. V shed 2 bases, J shed 0 bases, and the junction held 4 bases outside the gene matches. Germline V gene data show CDR1 as MRHNA and CDR2 as SNTAGT. The CDR3 reads CASSDGSGGSTDTQYF. The CDR3 bases are TGTGCCAGCAGTGACGGTTCGGGAGGGAGCACAGATACGCAGTATTTT.

The genes are TRBV18 and TRBJ2-1; TRBD2 agrees at 8 bases. The ends lost 7 bases at V and 6 bases at J; junction bases unmatched: 5. The V gene's germline CDR1 is KGHSH and CDR2 LQKENI. The length of the CDR3 is 13 residues. For the CDR3, the DNA is TGTGCCAGCTTAAGCGGGAGTATCAATGAGCAGTTCTTC. Protein product: CASLSGSINEQFF. Combining the CDR3 with reference TRBV18 and TRBJ2-1 gives the whole variable domain NAGVMQNPRHLVRRRGQEARLRCSPMKGHSHVYWYRQLPEEGLKFMVYLQKENIIDESGMPKERFSAEFPKEGPSILRIQQVVRGDSAAYFCASLSGSINEQFFGPGTRLTVL.

The sample holds many counts of this clonotype. The chain joins TRBV18 to TRBJ2-3; D tentatively fits TRBD1 or TRBD2 (5 bases each). The V gene's germline CDR1 is KGHSH and CDR2 LQKENI. The CDR3 extends over 15 amino acids. V was pared by 4 bases and J by 2 bases, with 13 bases between. The CDR3 bases are TGTGCCAGCTCACAGGCCGGGACCGTCACAGATACGCAGTATTTT. Protein product: CASSQAGTVTDTQYF. The full variable domain, its missing parts supplied by reference TRBV18 and TRBJ2-3, is NAGVMQNPRHLVRRRGQEARLRCSPMKGHSHVYWYRQLPEEGLKFMVYLQKENIIDESGMPKERFSAEFPKEGPSILRIQQVVRGDSAAYFCASSQAGTVTDTQYFGPGTRLTVL.

There are many counts of this clonotype. This rearrangement joins TRBV6-5 to TRBJ2-7; 8 bases fit TRBD2. With 2 bases clipped from V and 3 bases from J, the junction kept 3 bases outside the gene matches. CDR3 length equals 14 residues. Germline assignment: CDR1 MNHEY and CDR2 SVGAGI. The CDR3 nucleotides are TGTGCCAGCAGTTACCAGCGGGAGAACTACGAGCAGTACTTC. This gives the protein CASSYQRENYEQYF.

Turning to this clonotype: This clone may be a read error of a much larger clone one base away. The genes are TRBV5-1 and TRBJ2-2, with TRBD1 matching over 9 bases. The CDR3 sequence is 15 residues long. Germline V gene lookup returns CDR1 SGHRS and CDR2 YFSETQ. In DNA form, the CDR3 reads TGCACCAGCAGCCCGAACAGGGGGCGTACCGGGGAGCTGTTTTTT. Translated: CTSSPNRGRTGELFF.

Many counts were recorded for this clonotype. The chain links TRBV10-3 to TRBJ2-1; D gene unclear. The CDR3 loop spans 16 amino acids. Germline V CDR1 and CDR2: ENHRY, SYGVKD. V lost 5 bases to trimming and J lost 7 bases, with 21 bases between them. The CDR3 DNA sequence: TGTGCCATCAGTCGAATGTCCTCCCCCGCCGGGAATGAGCAGTTCTTC. Its translation: CAISRMSSPAGNEQFF.

The count of this clonotype is one. The V and J genes are TRBV5-1 and TRBJ2-3; 7 bases align to TRBD1. CDR1 is SGHRS and CDR2 is YFSETQ in the germline V gene. V was pared by 0 bases and J by 2 bases, with 3 bases of the junction left unmatched. The CDR3 runs 15 residues. This CDR3 reads CASSLGDRITDTQYF. Written as DNA, the CDR3 is TGCGCCAGCAGCTTGGGGGACAGAATCACAGATACGCAGTATTTT.